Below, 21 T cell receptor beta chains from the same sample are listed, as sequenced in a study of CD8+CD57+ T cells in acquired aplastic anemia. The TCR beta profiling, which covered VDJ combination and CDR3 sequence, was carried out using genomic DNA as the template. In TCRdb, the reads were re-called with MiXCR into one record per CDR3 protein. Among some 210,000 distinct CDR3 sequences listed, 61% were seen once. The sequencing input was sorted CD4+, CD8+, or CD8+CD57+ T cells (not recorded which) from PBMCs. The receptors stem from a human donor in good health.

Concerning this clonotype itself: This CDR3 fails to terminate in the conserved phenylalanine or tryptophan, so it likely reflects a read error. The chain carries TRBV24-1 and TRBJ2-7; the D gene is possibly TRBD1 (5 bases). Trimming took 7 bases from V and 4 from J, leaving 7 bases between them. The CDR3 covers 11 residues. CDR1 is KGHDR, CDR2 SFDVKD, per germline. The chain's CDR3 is CATSSGYEQYL. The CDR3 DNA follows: TGTGCCACCAGCTCAGGGTACGAGCAGTACCTC.

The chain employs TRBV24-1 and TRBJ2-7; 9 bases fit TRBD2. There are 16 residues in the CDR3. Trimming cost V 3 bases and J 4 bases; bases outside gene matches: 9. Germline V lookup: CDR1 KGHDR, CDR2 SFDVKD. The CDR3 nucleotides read TGTGCCACCAGTGATACCCATGGACTAGCGTCATACGAGCAGTACTTC. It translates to CATSDTHGLASYEQYF.

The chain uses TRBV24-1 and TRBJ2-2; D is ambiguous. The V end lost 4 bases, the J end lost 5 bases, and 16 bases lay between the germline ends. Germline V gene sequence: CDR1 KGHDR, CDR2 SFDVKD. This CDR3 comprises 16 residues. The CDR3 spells CATSESSGQITGELFF. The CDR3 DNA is TGTGCCACCAGTGAATCTTCAGGTCAGATAACCGGGGAGCTGTTTTTT.

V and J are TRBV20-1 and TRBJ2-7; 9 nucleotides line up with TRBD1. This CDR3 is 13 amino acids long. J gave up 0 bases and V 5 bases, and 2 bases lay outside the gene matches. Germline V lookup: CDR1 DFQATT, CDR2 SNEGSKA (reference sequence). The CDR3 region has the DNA TGCAGTGCTGACAGGGGGAGCTCCTACGAGCAGTACTTC. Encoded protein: CSADRGSSYEQYF.

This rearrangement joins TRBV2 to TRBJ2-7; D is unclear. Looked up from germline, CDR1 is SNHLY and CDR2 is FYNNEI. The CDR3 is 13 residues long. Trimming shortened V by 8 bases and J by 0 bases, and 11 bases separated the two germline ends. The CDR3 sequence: CASVGGSSYEQYF. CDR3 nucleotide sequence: TGTGCCAGCGTTGGCGGATCCTCCTACGAGCAGTACTTC.

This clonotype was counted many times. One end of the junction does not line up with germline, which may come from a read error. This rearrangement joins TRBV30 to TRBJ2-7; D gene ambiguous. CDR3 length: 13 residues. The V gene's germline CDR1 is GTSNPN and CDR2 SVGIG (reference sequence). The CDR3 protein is CAWSVLDSSEQYF. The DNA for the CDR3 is TGTGCCTGGAGTGTACTCGACTCCTCCGAGCAGTACTTC.

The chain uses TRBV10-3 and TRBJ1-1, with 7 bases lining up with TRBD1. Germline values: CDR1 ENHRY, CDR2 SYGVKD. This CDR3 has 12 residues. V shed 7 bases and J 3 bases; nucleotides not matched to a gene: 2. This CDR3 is CAINDRDTEAFF. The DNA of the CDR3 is TGTGCCATCAACGACAGGGACACTGAAGCTTTCTTT.

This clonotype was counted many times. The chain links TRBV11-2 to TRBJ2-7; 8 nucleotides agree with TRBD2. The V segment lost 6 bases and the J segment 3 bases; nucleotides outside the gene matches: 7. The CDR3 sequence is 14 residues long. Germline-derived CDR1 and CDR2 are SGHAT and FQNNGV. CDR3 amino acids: CASSSGGVLYEQYF. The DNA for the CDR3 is TGTGCCAGCAGTTCCGGGGGGGTCCTCTACGAGCAGTACTTC. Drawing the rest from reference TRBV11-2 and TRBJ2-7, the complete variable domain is EAGVAQSPRYKIIEKRQSVAFWCNPISGHATLYWYQQILGQGPKLLIQFQNNGVVDDSQLPKDRFSAERLKGVDSTLKIQPAKLEDSAVYLCASSSGGVLYEQYFGPGTRLTVT.

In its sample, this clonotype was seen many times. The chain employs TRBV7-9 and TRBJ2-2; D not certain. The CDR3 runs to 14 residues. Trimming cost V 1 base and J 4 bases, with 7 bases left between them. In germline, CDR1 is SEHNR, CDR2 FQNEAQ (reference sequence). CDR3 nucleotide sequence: TGTGCCAGCAGCTTAGTCACGTTCACCGGGGAGCTGTTTTTT. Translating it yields CASSLVTFTGELFF.

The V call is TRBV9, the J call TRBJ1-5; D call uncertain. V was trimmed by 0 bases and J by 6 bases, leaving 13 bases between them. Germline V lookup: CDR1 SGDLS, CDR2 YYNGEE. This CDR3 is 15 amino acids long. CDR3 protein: CASSVGVKGSQPQHF. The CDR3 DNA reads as TGTGCCAGCAGCGTAGGGGTGAAGGGATCTCAGCCCCAGCATTTT. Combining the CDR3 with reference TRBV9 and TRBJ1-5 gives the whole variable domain DSGVTQTPKHLITATGQRVTLRCSPRSGDLSVYWYQQSLDQGLQFLIQYYNGEERAKGNILERFSAQQFPDLHSELNLSSLELGDSALYFCASSVGVKGSQPQHFGDGTRLSIL.

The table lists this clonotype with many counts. CDR3 bases: TGTGCCAGCAGCCAAGAAGTGGGGACTAGCGGTGAGCAGTTCTTC. This translates into CASSQEVGTSGEQFF. This chain links TRBV4-2 with TRBJ2-1; the match to TRBD2 covers 11 bases. The CDR3 is 15 residues long. The V gene's germline CDR1 is LGHNA and CDR2 YNFKEQ. The ends lost 0 bases at V and 9 bases at J; junction bases unmatched: 4.

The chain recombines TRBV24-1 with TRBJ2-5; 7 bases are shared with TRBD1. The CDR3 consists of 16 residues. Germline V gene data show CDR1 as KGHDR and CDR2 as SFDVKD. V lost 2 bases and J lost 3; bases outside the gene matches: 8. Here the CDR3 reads CATSDSPGTAEETQYF. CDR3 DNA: TGTGCCACCAGTGATTCCCCAGGGACAGCAGAAGAGACCCAGTACTTC.

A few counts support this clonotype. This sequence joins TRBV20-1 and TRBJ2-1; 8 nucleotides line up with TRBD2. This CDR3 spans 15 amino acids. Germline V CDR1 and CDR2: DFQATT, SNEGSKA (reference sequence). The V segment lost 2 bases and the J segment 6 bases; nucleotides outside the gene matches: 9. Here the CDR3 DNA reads TGCAGTGCTAGACCCCCCACTAGCGGTCCCAATGAGCAGTTCTTC. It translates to CSARPPTSGPNEQFF.

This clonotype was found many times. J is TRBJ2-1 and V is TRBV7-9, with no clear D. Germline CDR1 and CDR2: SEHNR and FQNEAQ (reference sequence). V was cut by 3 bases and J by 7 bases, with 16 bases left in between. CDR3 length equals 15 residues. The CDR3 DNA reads TGTGCCAGCAGCTTTGGGTCCCCGGTATCGAATGAGCAGTTCTTC. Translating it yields CASSFGSPVSNEQFF.

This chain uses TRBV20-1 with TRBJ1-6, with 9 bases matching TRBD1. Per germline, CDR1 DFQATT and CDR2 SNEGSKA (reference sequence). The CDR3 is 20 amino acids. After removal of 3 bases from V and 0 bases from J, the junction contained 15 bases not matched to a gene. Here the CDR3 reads CSARDFEGTGLSSYNSPLHF. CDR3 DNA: TGCAGTGCTAGGGACTTCGAGGGGACAGGGCTCAGCTCCTATAATTCACCCCTCCACTTT.

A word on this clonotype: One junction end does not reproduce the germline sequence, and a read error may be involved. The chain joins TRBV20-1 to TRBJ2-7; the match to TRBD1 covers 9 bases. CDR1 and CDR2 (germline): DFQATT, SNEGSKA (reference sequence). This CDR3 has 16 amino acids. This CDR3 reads CGAREGDRESYYEQYF. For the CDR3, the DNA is TGCGGTGCTCGCGAAGGGGACAGGGAGAGCTACTACGAGCAGTACTTC.

The CDR3: CASSPHRGNTIYF. The DNA for the CDR3 is TGTGCCAGCAGCCCCCATCGCGGAAACACCATATATTTT. The chain carries TRBV4-2 and TRBJ1-3; no reliable D call. Germline assignment: CDR1 LGHNA and CDR2 YNFKEQ. The CDR3 totals 13 residues. V lost 4 bases, J lost 4 bases, and 8 bases lay in between.

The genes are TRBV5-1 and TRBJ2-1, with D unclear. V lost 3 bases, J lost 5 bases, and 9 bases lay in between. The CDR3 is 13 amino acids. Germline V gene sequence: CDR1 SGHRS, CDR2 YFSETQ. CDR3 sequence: CASSWITNNEQFF. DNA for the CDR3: TGCGCCAGCAGCTGGATTACGAACAATGAGCAGTTCTTC.

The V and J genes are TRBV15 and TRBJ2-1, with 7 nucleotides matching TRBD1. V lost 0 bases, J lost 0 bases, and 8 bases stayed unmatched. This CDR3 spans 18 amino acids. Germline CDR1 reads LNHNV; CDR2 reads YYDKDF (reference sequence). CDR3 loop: CATSRDKKGAGSYNEQFF. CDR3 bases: TGTGCCACCAGCAGAGATAAGAAGGGGGCGGGCTCCTACAATGAGCAGTTCTTC.

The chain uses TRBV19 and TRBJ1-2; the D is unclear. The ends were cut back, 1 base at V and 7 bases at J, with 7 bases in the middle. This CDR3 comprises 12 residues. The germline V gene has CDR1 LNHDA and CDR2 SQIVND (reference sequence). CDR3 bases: TGTGCCAGTAGTATAGTGTCCGGTGGCTACACCTTC. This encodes CASSIVSGGYTF.

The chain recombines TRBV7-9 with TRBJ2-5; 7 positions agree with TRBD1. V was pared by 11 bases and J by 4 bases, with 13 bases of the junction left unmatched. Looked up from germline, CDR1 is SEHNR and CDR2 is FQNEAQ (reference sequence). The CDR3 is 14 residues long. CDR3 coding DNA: TGTGCCTCGGTGCGGACAGGAAGAAGAGAGACCCAGTACTTC. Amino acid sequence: CASVRTGRRETQYF.